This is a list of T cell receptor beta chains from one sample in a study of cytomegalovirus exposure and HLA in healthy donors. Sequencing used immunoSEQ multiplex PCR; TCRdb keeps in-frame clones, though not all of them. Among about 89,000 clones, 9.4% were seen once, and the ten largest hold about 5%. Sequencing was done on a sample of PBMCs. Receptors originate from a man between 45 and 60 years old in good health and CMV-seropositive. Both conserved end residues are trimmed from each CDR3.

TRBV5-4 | ASSLPGPLSTDTQY
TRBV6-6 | ASSERDTQY
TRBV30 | AWTKQGNQPQH
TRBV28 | ASSSPGQKNQPQH
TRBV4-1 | ASSQDGFSTDTQY
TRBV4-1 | ASRAGPSRRGSYNSPLH
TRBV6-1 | ASNDLNEQF
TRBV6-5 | ASSYSRETQY
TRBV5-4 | ASSLAREKLF
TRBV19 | ASSTRTQHLGYGYT
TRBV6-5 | ASSTGRAYGYT
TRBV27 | ASRSRQNTGELF
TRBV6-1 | ASSEAGGQARDTQY
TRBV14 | ASSQYYIEQF
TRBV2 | ASSDVGQSSYEQY
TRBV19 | ASSPGLAGNNEQY
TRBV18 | ASSQTDAGGTGELF
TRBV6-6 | ASRPQVMNTEAF
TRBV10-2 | ASSRGIDTEAF
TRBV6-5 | ASSSGMVRPQH
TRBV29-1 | SVSGTAYYSYEQY
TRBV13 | ASSFSGMRDTQY
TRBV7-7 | ASSYSQGTEAF
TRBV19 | ASSMRKGVGTEAF
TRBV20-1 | SAGTKTEAF
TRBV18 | ASSPGAGGYGYT
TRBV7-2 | ASSLGRISSYGYT
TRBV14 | ASSQDLRLAGYNEQF
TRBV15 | ATSRDGTTPWELF
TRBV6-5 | ASSYSRRAGNTIY
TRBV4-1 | ASSQDSSGNTIY
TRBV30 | AWKQDSGNTIY
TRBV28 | ASSLVSSGDISYNEQF
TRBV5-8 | ASSLAGQVGTEAF
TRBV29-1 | SARSGASYEQY
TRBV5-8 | ASKRGRAKNIQY
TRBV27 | ASSLLWASGSSESTDTQY
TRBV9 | ASSKGQGGASGSTLNTGELF
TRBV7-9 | ASSPRQATNEKLF
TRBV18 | ASSEAGNTEAF
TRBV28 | ASSSVYEQY
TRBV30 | AWSRVNTGELF
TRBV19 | ASSIDQVVREAF
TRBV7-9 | ASRQSGGVSTDTQY
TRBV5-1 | AITGTGNTEAF